The 25 T cell receptor beta chains listed next were all sequenced from one sample in a study of blood T cell repertoires in COVID-19. TCRdb's table, derived via immunoSEQ multiplex PCR, lists solely in-frame clones and lacks some. This sample yields about 270,000 clones, of which 85% are seen a single time; approximately 12% belongs to the top ten. The specimen was peripheral blood. The receptor source for this set is a human donor in a cohort sampled during active COVID-19.

In this sample, this clone turned up a few times. Other nucleotide sequences in the sample specify the same CDR3. The gene calls are TRBV5-1 and TRBJ1-4; possibly TRBD1 for D (6 bases). Germline lookup yields CDR1 SGHRS and CDR2 YFSETQ. CDR3 length: 13 residues. The V end was cut by 0 bases, the J end by 7 bases, with 7 bases between. The CDR3: CASSLGRGEKLFF. CDR3 nucleotide sequence: TGCGCCAGCAGCTTGGGCAGGGGTGAAAAACTGTTTTTT.

This chain uses TRBV9 with TRBJ1-2; TRBD1 is a possible D gene (5 bases). Trimming removed 3 bases from V and 6 bases from J, with 21 bases in between. Germline V gene lookup returns CDR1 SGDLS and CDR2 YYNGEE. The CDR3 is 16 residues long. This CDR3 reads CASSADAYAGSDGYTF. As DNA, the CDR3 is TGTGCCAGCAGCGCCGATGCTTACGCAGGGTCCGATGGCTACACCTTC.

CDR3 bases: TGCGCCAGCAGCTTCGGGCGGGCCCTCTCTGGGGCCAACGTCCTGACTTTC. It codes for CASSFGRALSGANVLTF. The chain has TRBV5-1 and TRBJ2-6; perhaps TRBD2 as D (5 bases). Germline lookup yields CDR1 SGHRS and CDR2 YFSETQ. CDR3 length: 17 residues. V lost 2 bases to trimming and J lost 0 bases, with 12 bases between them.

The chain has TRBV24-1 and TRBJ1-5; D gene uncertain. The V gene's germline CDR1 is KGHDR and CDR2 SFDVKD. CDR3 length: 12 amino acids. V dropped 3 bases and J dropped 6 bases, with 5 bases sitting between them. CDR3: CATSDGGQPQHF. Here the CDR3 DNA reads TGTGCCACCAGTGATGGAGGTCAGCCCCAGCATTTT.

V usage is TRBV5-1 and J usage is TRBJ2-1; TRBD2 aligns across 9 bases. There are 16 residues in the CDR3. The germline gives CDR1 SGHRS, CDR2 YFSETQ. V shed 0 bases and J 9 bases; nucleotides not matched to a gene: 10. CDR3 sequence: CASSLDSSGRGVEQFF. The CDR3, as DNA: TGCGCCAGCAGCTTGGATAGTAGCGGGAGAGGGGTTGAGCAGTTCTTC.

V gene TRBV7-2 combines with J gene TRBJ1-1; D gene ambiguous. The CDR3 contains 13 residues. Trimming stripped 1 base from V and 4 bases from J, with 7 bases between. Germline V CDR1 and CDR2: SGHTA, FQGNSA. DNA of the CDR3: TGTGCCAGCAGCTTAGGAGGCCCCACTGAAGCTTTCTTT. This sequence encodes CASSLGGPTEAFF.

Only a few counts were recorded for this clone. This sequence joins TRBV3-1 (or the pseudogene TRBV3-2) and TRBJ1-6, with 8 nucleotides matching TRBD1. Looked up from germline, CDR1 is LGHDT and CDR2 is YNNKEL (reference sequence). The CDR3 spans 16 residues. V shed 5 bases and J 7 bases; nucleotides not matched to a gene: 10. This CDR3 reads CASSFNSQGGNSPLHF. DNA for the CDR3: TGTGCCAGCAGCTTTAACTCACAGGGGGGAAATTCACCCCTCCACTTT.

The rearrangement joins TRBV29-1 to TRBJ2-3; 9 bases agree with TRBD1. V was clipped by 4 bases and J by 4 bases; unmatched bases: 9. Germline CDR1 is SQVTM and CDR2 is ANQGSEA. The length of the CDR3 is 15 residues. CDR3 DNA: TGCAGCGTTGTAGGGGACAGGGCTAGCCCAGATACGCAGTATTTT. Translated: CSVVGDRASPDTQYF.

The chain recombines TRBV28 with TRBJ2-2; 11 nucleotides line up with TRBD2. V dropped 5 bases and J dropped 7; count of bases not matched to a gene: 6. CDR1 is MDHEN, CDR2 SYDVKM, per germline. This CDR3 comprises 15 residues. The CDR3 nucleotides are TGTGCCAGCAGTAAAACTAGCGGGGGTGGCGGGGAGCTGTTTTTT. Residues: CASSKTSGGGGELFF.

The rearrangement links TRBV28 to TRBJ1-6; the D is unclear. This CDR3 is 14 amino acids long. Trimming removed 5 bases at V and 9 bases at J, with 14 bases between. Germline V CDR1 and CDR2: MDHEN, SYDVKM. This CDR3 is CASSPGLGGSPLHF. Here the CDR3 DNA reads TGTGCCAGCAGTCCTGGACTCGGTGGTTCACCCCTCCACTTT.

CDR3 nucleotide sequence: TGTGCCAGCAGTAGGGGTGTGGGGGAGCAGTACTTC. Translating it yields CASSRGVGEQYF. The gene calls are TRBV5-6 and TRBJ2-7, with D tentatively TRBD1 (5 bases). The germline V and J ends were trimmed by 5 bases and 7 bases, with 13 bases remaining between them. There are 12 residues in the CDR3. Germline CDR1 SGHDT, CDR2 YYEEEE.

This clone was seen a single time. The chain couples TRBV7-8 to TRBJ1-1, with 9 bases aligning to TRBD1. This CDR3 comprises 16 residues. Germline values: CDR1 SGHVS, CDR2 FQNEAQ. V shed 3 bases and J 1 base; nucleotides not matched to a gene: 6. The CDR3 loop is CASSFRGGQGNTEAFF. CDR3 in DNA: TGTGCCAGCAGCTTTAGGGGGGGACAGGGGAACACTGAAGCTTTCTTT.

V gene TRBV28 combines with J gene TRBJ1-1; D might be TRBD1 (6 bases). CDR3 length: 15 residues. Germline V gene lookup returns CDR1 MDHEN and CDR2 SYDVKM. Between the trimmed V and J ends, which lost 5 bases and 5 bases, there was a span of 18 bases. The CDR3 nucleotides are TGTGCCAGCAGTCCGCACAGGGATTATAATACTGAAGCTTTCTTT. Amino acids: CASSPHRDYNTEAFF.

This clone occurred a few times. In DNA form, the CDR3 reads TGTGCCAGTAGATTAGCGGGAGAAGGAGAGACCCAGTACTTC. Translated: CASRLAGEGETQYF. The chain couples TRBV19 to TRBJ2-5; 9 bases match TRBD2. The CDR3 is 14 amino acids. The germline gives CDR1 LNHDA, CDR2 SQIVND (reference sequence). V shed 6 bases, J shed 4 bases, and the junction held 6 bases outside the gene matches.

This chain connects TRBV18 to TRBJ2-1, with 8 bases identical to TRBD2. The J segment lost 3 bases and the V segment lost 10 bases, leaving 5 bases of the junction unmatched. CDR3 length: 13 amino acids. Germline V gives CDR1 KGHSH, CDR2 LQKENI. The CDR3: CATSSGNYNEQFF. The CDR3 nucleotides are TGTGCCACCAGTAGCGGGAACTACAATGAGCAGTTCTTC.

The chain employs TRBV19 and TRBJ1-4; D unresolved. Germline V gene lookup returns CDR1 LNHDA and CDR2 SQIVND (reference sequence). The CDR3 has 16 amino acids. V lost 7 bases and J 5 bases, leaving 20 bases between the germline ends. The CDR3 loop is CASTSRSRGGNEKLFF. CDR3 in DNA: TGTGCCAGTACCTCAAGGTCGCGGGGAGGAAATGAAAAACTGTTTTTT.

The gene calls are TRBV19 and TRBJ1-5; D gene uncertain. The ends were cut back, 3 bases at V and 7 bases at J, with 16 bases in the middle. The CDR3 sequence is 15 residues long. Germline CDR1 reads LNHDA; CDR2 reads SQIVND (reference sequence). CDR3 protein: CASSMRRDNVQPQHF. The CDR3 DNA is TGTGCCAGTAGTATGCGGAGGGATAACGTGCAGCCCCAGCATTTT.

The chain has TRBV21-1 and TRBJ2-1; the listed D gene, TRBD2, was not tested against the DNA. TRBV21-1 is recorded as a pseudogene. The CDR3 length is 15 residues. CDR3 sequence (DNA): TGTGCCGGCCCAGGGGCGGGGCGGGAGACGCGGGAGCAGTTCTTC. This codes for CAGPGAGRETREQFF.

The rearrangement joins TRBV5-4 to TRBJ2-3; 7 bases align to TRBD2. The CDR3 has 14 residues. Germline V gene lookup returns CDR1 SGHNT and CDR2 YYREEE (reference sequence). With 2 bases clipped from V and 6 bases from J, the junction kept 6 bases outside the gene matches. The CDR3 loop reads CASSLPTSPDTQYF. CDR3 DNA: TGTGCCAGCAGCTTACCGACTAGCCCCGATACGCAGTATTTT.

This clone was observed a single time. The chain joins TRBV5-1 to TRBJ2-1, with D possibly being TRBD2 (6 bases). V lost 5 bases and J 13 bases, leaving 19 bases between the germline ends. The CDR3 totals 13 residues. CDR1 and CDR2 (germline): SGHRS, YFSETQ. The CDR3 region is CASSGLAIGIQFF. CDR3 coding DNA: TGCGCCAGCAGTGGGCTAGCGATTGGGATTCAGTTCTTC.

The chain carries TRBV10-2 and TRBJ2-7; D is uncertain. V lost 6 bases and J lost 1, with 16 bases in between. The CDR3 spans 15 residues. Germline CDR1 WSHSY, CDR2 SAAADI. CDR3 DNA sequence: TGCGCCAGCAGCTTGACCCAGACGAGGTCCTACGAGCAGTACTTC. Protein: CASSLTQTRSYEQYF.

The V call is TRBV5-1, the J call TRBJ2-2; 7 bases are a match to TRBD1. Germline loops: CDR1 SGHRS, CDR2 YFSETQ. This CDR3 has 15 residues. The ends lost 7 bases at V and 2 bases at J; junction bases unmatched: 8. In nucleotides, the CDR3 is TGCGCCAGCGGTGCCACAGGGGACAACACCGGGGAGCTGTTTTTT. This codes for CASGATGDNTGELFF.

The chain couples TRBV14 to TRBJ1-1, with D perhaps matching TRBD1 (5 bases). Trimming shortened V by 3 bases and J by 5 bases, and 10 bases separated the two germline ends. The CDR3 is 13 amino acids. The germline V gene encodes CDR1 SGHDN and CDR2 FVKESK. The CDR3 spells CASSQMGGTEAFF. In DNA, the CDR3 is TGTGCCAGCAGCCAGATGGGGGGGACTGAAGCTTTCTTT.

This clone was detected only a few times. The rearrangement uses TRBV30 and TRBJ1-6; D may be TRBD1 (5 bases). Germline CDR1 and CDR2: GTSNPN and SVGIG (reference sequence). Trimming stripped 0 bases from V and 11 bases from J, with 11 bases between. The CDR3 has 13 residues. DNA of the CDR3: TGTGCCTGGAGTGTGGGCAGGGATACACCCCTCCACTTT. Protein product: CAWSVGRDTPLHF.

The genes are TRBV3-1 (or the pseudogene TRBV3-2) and TRBJ2-7; possibly TRBD1 for D (5 bases). CDR3 length equals 13 residues. Germline CDR1 and CDR2: LGHDT and YNNKEL (reference sequence). V lost 2 bases and J 3 bases, leaving 8 bases between the germline ends. The CDR3 region has the DNA TGTGCCAGCAGCCAATCAGGGATCTACGAGCAGTACTTC. Its translation: CASSQSGIYEQYF.